The sequence of this TCR beta chain was determined in a study of blood T cells in healthy people across ages. Study-wide points: Aged donors had fewer naive CD4+ cells and lower diversity than long-lived donors.

This clonotype was counted only a few times. Its cognate antigen is unknown. Together with a sample-barcoded 5' primer, a J-beta primer mix was included in a second PCR lasting about 6 to 11 cycles. TCRdb re-analysed the 5' RACE reads in MiXCR, keeping a single row per CDR3 protein. The profile shows roughly 790,000 distinct CDR3 sequences, more than 40% of them singletons. V lost 4 bases and J lost 6; bases outside the gene matches: 10. Germline CDR1 and CDR2: SGDLS and YYNGEE. This CDR3 spans 14 amino acids. Sequencing was performed on blood. This receptor was taken from a woman aged 55-70 years in good health. This chain links TRBV9 with TRBJ2-7; 7 bases map to TRBD2. The CDR3: CASSKTTSSGEQYF. The CDR3 DNA sequence: TGTGCCAGCAGCAAAACGACTAGCTCGGGCGAGCAGTACTTC.